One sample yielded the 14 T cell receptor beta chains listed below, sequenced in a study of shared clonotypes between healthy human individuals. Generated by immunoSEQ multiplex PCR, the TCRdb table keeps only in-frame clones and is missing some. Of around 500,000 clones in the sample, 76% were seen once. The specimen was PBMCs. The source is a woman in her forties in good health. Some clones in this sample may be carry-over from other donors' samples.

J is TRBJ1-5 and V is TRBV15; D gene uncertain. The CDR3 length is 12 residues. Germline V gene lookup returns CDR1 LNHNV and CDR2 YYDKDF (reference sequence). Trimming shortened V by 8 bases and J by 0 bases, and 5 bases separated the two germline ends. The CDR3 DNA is TGTGCCACCGCGAATAGCAATCAGCCCCAGCATTTT. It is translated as CATANSNQPQHF.

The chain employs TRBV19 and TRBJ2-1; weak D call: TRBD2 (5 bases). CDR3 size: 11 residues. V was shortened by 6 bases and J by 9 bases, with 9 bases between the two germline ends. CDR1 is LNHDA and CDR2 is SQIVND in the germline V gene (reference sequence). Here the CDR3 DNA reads TGTGCCAGTAGGGCCGGGGTTGAGCAGTTCTTC. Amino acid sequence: CASRAGVEQFF. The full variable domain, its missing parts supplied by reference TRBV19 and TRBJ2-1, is DGGITQSPKYLFRKEGQNVTLSCEQNLNHDAMYWYRQDPGQGLRLIYYSQIVNDFQKGDIAEGYSVSREKKESFPLTVTSAQKNPTAFYLCASRAGVEQFFGPGTRLTVL.

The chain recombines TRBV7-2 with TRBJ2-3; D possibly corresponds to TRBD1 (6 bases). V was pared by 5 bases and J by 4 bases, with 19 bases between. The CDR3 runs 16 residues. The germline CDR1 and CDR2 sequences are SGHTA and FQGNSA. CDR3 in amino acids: CASSQGAQGSADTQYF. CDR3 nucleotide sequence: TGTGCCAGCAGCCAAGGTGCCCAGGGGAGCGCAGATACGCAGTATTTT. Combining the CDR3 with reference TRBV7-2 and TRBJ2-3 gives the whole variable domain GAGVSQSPSNKVTEKGKDVELRCDPISGHTALYWYRQSLGQGLEFLIYFQGNSAPDKSGLPSDRFSAERTGGSVSTLTIQRTQQEDSAVYLCASSQGAQGSADTQYFGPGTRLTVL.

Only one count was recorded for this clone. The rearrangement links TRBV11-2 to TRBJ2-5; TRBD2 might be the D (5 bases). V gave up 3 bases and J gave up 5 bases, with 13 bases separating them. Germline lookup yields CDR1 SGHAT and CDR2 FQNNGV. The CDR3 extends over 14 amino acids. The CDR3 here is CASSFPPEVETQYF. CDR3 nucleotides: TGTGCCAGCAGCTTTCCCCCGGAGGTCGAGACCCAGTACTTC. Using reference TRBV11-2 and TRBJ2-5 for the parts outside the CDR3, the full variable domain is EAGVAQSPRYKIIEKRQSVAFWCNPISGHATLYWYQQILGQGPKLLIQFQNNGVVDDSQLPKDRFSAERLKGVDSTLKIQPAKLEDSAVYLCASSFPPEVETQYFGPGTRLLVL.

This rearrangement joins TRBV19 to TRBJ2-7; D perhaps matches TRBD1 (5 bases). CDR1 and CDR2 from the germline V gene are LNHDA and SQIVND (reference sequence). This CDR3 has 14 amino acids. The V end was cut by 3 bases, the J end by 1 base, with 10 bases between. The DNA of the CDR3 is TGTGCCAGTAGTATCAGGGAACGGTCCTACGAGCAGTACTTC. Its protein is CASSIRERSYEQYF.

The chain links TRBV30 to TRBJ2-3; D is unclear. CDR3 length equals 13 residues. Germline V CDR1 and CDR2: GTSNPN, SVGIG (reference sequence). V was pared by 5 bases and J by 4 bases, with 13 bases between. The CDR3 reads CAWGRSEADTQYF. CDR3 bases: TGTGCCTGGGGTCGATCTGAGGCAGATACGCAGTATTTT. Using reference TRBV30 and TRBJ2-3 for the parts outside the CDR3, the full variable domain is SQTIHQWPATLVQPVGSPLSLECTVEGTSNPNLYWYRQAAGRGLQLLFYSVGIGQISSEVPQNLSASRPQDRQFILSSKKLLLSDSGFYLCAWGRSEADTQYFGPGTRLTVL.

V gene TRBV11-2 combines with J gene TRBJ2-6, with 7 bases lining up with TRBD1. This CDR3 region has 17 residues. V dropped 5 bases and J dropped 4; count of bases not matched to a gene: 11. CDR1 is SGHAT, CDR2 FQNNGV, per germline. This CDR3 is CASSPRQGGSGANVLTF. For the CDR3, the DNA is TGTGCCAGCAGCCCTAGACAGGGTGGGTCCGGGGCCAACGTCCTGACTTTC.

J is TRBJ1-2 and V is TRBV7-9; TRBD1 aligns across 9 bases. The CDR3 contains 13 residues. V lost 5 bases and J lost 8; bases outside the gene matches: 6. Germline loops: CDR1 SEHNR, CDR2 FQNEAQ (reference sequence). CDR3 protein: CASSPTGGGGYTF. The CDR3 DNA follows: TGTGCCAGCAGCCCCACAGGGGGCGGGGGCTACACCTTC.

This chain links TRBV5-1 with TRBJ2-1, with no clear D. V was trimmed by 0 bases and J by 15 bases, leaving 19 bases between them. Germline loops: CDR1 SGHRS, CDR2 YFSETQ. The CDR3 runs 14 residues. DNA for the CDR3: TGCGCCAGCAGCTTGGAACTGATATCAGATAAGCGGTTCTTC. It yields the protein CASSLELISDKRFF.

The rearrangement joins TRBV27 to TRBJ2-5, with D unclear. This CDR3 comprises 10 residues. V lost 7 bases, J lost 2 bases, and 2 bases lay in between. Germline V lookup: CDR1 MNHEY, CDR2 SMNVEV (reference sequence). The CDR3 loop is CASIQETQYF. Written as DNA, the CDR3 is TGTGCCAGCATACAAGAGACCCAGTACTTC.

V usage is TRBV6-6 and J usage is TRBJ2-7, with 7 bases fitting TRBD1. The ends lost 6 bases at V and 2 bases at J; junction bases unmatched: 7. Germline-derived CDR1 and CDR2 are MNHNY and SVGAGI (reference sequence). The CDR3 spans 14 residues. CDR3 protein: CASRKTGSAYEQYF. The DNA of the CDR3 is TGTGCCAGCAGAAAGACAGGGAGTGCCTACGAGCAGTACTTC.

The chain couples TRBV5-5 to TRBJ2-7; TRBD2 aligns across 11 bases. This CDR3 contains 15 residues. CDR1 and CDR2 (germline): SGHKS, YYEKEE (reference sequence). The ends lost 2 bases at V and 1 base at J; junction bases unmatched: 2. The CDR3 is CASSFRLAGSYEQYF. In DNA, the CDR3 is TGTGCCAGCAGCTTTAGACTAGCGGGATCCTACGAGCAGTACTTC.

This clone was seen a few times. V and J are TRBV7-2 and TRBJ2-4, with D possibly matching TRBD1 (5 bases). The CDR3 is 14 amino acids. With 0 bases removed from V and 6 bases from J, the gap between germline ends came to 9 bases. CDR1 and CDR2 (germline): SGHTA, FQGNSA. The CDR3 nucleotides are TGTGCCAGCAGCTTAGCGCAAGGGGTAAACATTCAGTACTTC. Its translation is CASSLAQGVNIQYF. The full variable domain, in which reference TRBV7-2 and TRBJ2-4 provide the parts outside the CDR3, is GAGVSQSPSNKVTEKGKDVELRCDPISGHTALYWYRQSLGQGLEFLIYFQGNSAPDKSGLPSDRFSAERTGGSVSTLTIQRTQQEDSAVYLCASSLAQGVNIQYFGAGTRLSVL.

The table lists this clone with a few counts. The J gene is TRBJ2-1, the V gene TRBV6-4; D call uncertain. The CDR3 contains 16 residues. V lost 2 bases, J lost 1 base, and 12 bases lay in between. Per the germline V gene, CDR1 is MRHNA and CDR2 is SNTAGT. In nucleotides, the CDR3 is TGTGCCAGCAGTGACGGAGCGCGGTCATCCTACAATGAGCAGTTCTTC. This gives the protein CASSDGARSSYNEQFF.